What follows is one TCR beta chain and its context. There are 14 residues in the CDR3. Trimming at V came to 5 bases and at J to 8 bases, leaving 9 bases not matched to a gene. Germline V gene sequence: CDR1 SEHNR, CDR2 FQNEAQ (reference sequence). This sample was included in a study of blood T cell repertoires in COVID-19. Study overall: Sites across the United States, Italy and Spain contributed samples from acute and convalescent COVID-19. The analysed material was cDNA or gDNA that came from T cells, B-cell-depleted T cells, or PBMCs.

Authors' analysis steps: Researchers report that nucleated cell counts were estimated from reference gene primer amplification. Sequencing was performed with immunoSEQ multiplex PCR; in TCRdb, only in-frame clones are kept and a portion is missing. V, J and clone size are taken as reported in that table, and D and trimming were inferred from the DNA itself. There are 150,000 to 200,000 clones in the sample; 80% to 95% occur only once, and 0.53% lies in the top ten. The receptor's source is a man aged 50-60 years with acute or convalescent COVID-19. V is TRBV7-9 and J is TRBJ1-2, with TRBD1 matching over 9 bases. What was sequenced was peripheral blood. The CDR3 DNA is TGTGCCAGCAGCCCCAAAGGGACAGGGCAAGGCTACACCTTC. This sequence encodes CASSPKGTGQGYTF.